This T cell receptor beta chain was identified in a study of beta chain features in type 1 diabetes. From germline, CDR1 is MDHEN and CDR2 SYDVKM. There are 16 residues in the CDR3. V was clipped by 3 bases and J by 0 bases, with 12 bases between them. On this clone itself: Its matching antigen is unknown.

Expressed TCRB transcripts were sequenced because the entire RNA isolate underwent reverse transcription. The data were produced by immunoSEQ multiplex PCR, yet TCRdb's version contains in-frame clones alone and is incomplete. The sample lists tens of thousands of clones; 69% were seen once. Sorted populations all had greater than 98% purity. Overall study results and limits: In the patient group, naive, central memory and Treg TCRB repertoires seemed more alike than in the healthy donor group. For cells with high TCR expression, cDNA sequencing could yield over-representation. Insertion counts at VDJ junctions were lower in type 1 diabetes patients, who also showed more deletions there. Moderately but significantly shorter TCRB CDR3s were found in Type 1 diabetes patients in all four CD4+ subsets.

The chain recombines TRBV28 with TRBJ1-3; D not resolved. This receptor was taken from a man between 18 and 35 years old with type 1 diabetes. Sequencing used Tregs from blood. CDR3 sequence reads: CASSLEQPSSGNTIYF. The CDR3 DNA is TGTGCCAGCAGTTTGGAACAGCCCTCCTCTGGAAACACCATATATTTT.